These T cell receptor beta chains were read from a single sample in a study of regulatory T cells in long-lasting Graves disease. TCRdb re-called the multiplex PCR reads with MiXCR, one entry per CDR3 protein. Among 300,000 to 400,000 distinct CDR3 sequences listed, about a sixth were seen once. These data were also filed under a second study, of T cells in Graves' hyperthyroidism and ophthalmopathy.

This material consisted of peripheral blood mononuclear cells (PBMCs), taken at new diagnosis, from a patient treated with antithyroid drugs. The receptors were sampled from a man aged 35 to 55 with Graves disease. CDR3s include the opening cysteine and the closing phenylalanine or tryptophan. The D gene is left open where the match is weak. Rows give clone size only sometimes, using once, few, many, or a class for an expanded clone.

D gene	CDR3 length	clone size	V gene	J gene	CDR3 protein	CDR3 DNA
NA	13	NA	TRBV4-2	TRBJ1-1	CASSQDGGGRAFF	TGTGCCAGCAGCCAAGATGGGGGGGGGCGGGCTTTCTTT
NA	12	many	TRBV7-2	TRBJ2-7	CASSPIFGEQYF	TGTGCCAGCAGCCCGATATTCGGCGAGCAGTACTTC
TRBD1	15	few	TRBV12-3/TRBV12-4	TRBJ2-1	CASSLSYRGFDEQFF	TGTGCCAGCAGTTTAAGTTACAGGGGTTTTGATGAGCAGTTCTTC
NA	13	few	TRBV7-2	TRBJ2-5	CASSLWGLETQYF	TGTGCCAGCAGCTTGTGGGGGCTGGAGACCCAGTACTTC
NA	18	NA	TRBV4-2	TRBJ2-6	CASSQRQSHYSGANVLTF	TGTGCCAGCAGCCAAAGACAGTCCCATTACTCTGGGGCCAACGTCCTGACTTTC
TRBD2	16	many	TRBV5-1	TRBJ2-3	CASSPGTSGFTDTQYF	TGCGCCAGCAGCCCCGGGACTAGCGGATTCACAGATACGCAGTATTTT
NA	14	NA	TRBV9	TRBJ1-2	CASSVGNVGYGYTF	TGTGCCAGCAGCGTAGGTAATGTAGGCTATGGCTACACCTTC
NA	12	few	TRBV7-2	TRBJ2-5	CASSFAGRSQYF	TGTGCCAGCAGCTTCGCCGGCCGGTCCCAGTACTTC
NA	15	many	TRBV11-1	TRBJ2-2	CASSLLPGEIGELFF	TGTGCCAGCAGCTTACTCCCAGGGGAAATCGGGGAGCTGTTTTTT
TRBD2	16	many	TRBV20-1	TRBJ2-3	CSASPSGAGYTDTQYF	TGCAGTGCTAGCCCCTCGGGAGCGGGATACACAGATACGCAGTATTTT
NA	14	NA	TRBV30	TRBJ2-2	CAWGGIGGTGELFF	TGTGCCTGGGGGGGGATCGGGGGAACCGGGGAGCTGTTTTTT
NA	13	few	TRBV27	TRBJ2-3	CASSLIPLDTQYF	TGTGCCAGCAGTTTGATCCCGTTGGATACGCAGTATTTT
TRBD2	15	few	TRBV7-2	TRBJ2-1	CASSDRTSRRDEQFF	TGTGCCAGCAGCGATCGGACTAGCCGGCGCGATGAGCAGTTCTTC
NA	16	many	TRBV28	TRBJ2-3	CASSLNGGVITDTQYF	TGTGCCAGCAGTCTCAATGGGGGCGTGATCACAGATACGCAGTATTTT
TRBD1	18	many	TRBV6-1	TRBJ1-2	CASRDNTPGTGGNYGYTF	TGTGCCAGCAGGGACAACACTCCAGGGACAGGGGGAAACTATGGCTACACCTTC
TRBD1	13	many	TRBV30	TRBJ1-1	CAWTQGASPKFFF	TGTGCCTGGACCCAGGGGGCCTCCCCCAAATTCTTCTTT
TRBD1	14	many	TRBV7-2	TRBJ2-7	CASSLDRGLYEQYF	TGTGCCAGCAGCTTGGACAGGGGGCTCTACGAGCAGTACTTC
NA	13	NA	TRBV27	TRBJ1-2	CASTSTGAPGYTF	TGTGCCAGCACTTCGACAGGCGCCCCGGGCTACACCTTC
NA	14	few	TRBV2	TRBJ1-2	CASSPDPGAGGYTF	TGTGCCAGCAGTCCAGACCCCGGGGCCGGAGGCTACACCTTC
NA	14	few	TRBV6-1	TRBJ1-5	CASVQVNGDQPQHF	TGTGCCAGCGTACAGGTAAACGGGGATCAGCCCCAGCATTTT
TRBD2	18	NA	TRBV5-1	TRBJ2-1	CASSLVGTSGGEYNEQFF	TGCGCCAGCAGCTTGGTTGGGACTAGCGGGGGAGAGTACAATGAGCAGTTCTTC
NA	13	many	TRBV5-1	TRBJ2-2	CASSPGYTGELFF	TGCGCCAGCAGCCCTGGATACACCGGGGAGCTGTTTTTT
TRBD2	17	once	TRBV6-4	TRBJ2-3	CASSDSESGGGTDTQYF	TGTGCCAGCAGTGACTCGGAAAGCGGGGGAGGGACAGATACGCAGTATTTT
NA	13	many	TRBV28	TRBJ2-5	CASMQRYRETQYF	TGTGCCAGCATGCAGCGGTACAGGGAGACCCAGTACTTC
TRBD2	16	NA	TRBV7-3	TRBJ2-1	CASSLRGGASYNEQFF	TGTGCCAGCAGCTTACGCGGGGGGGCCTCCTACAATGAGCAGTTCTTC
NA	18	NA	TRBV27	TRBJ2-7	CASSLRLPRRGTAYEQYF	TGTGCCAGCAGTTTACGTTTGCCGCGGCGGGGAACTGCCTACGAGCAGTACTTC
NA	16	NA	TRBV5-5	TRBJ1-5	CASSLSVGALNQPQHF	TGTGCCAGCAGCTTGTCAGTAGGGGCCCTCAATCAGCCCCAGCATTTT
TRBD1	14	many	TRBV20-1	TRBJ2-7	CSAGRDRGLAEQYF	TGCAGTGCCGGACGGGACAGGGGTCTTGCCGAGCAGTACTTC
TRBD2	16	few	TRBV4-1	TRBJ2-5	CASSQVGSGGGQTQYF	TGCGCCAGCAGCCAAGTAGGGAGCGGGGGAGGGCAGACCCAGTACTTC
NA	18	many	TRBV12-3/TRBV12-4	TRBJ1-5	CASSLIANPRYSNQPQHF	TGTGCCAGCAGTTTAATTGCCAACCCCCGGTATAGCAATCAGCCCCAGCATTTT
TRBD2	16	few	TRBV20-1	TRBJ2-7	CSARDQGRAGNYEQYF	TGCAGTGCTAGAGATCAGGGTAGAGCGGGGAACTACGAGCAGTACTTC
NA	13	NA	TRBV20-1	TRBJ2-7	CSAPHTASYEQYF	TGCAGTGCCCCCCATACGGCAAGCTACGAGCAGTACTTC
NA	15	many	TRBV5-1	TRBJ1-6	CASSLSTADNSPLHF	TGCGCCAGCAGCTTGAGTACGGCGGATAATTCACCCCTCCACTTT
TRBD2	16	NA	TRBV28	TRBJ2-5	CASSPARAGGVETQYF	TGTGCCAGCAGTCCAGCAAGGGCGGGAGGGGTGGAGACCCAGTACTTC
NA	12	once	TRBV29-1	TRBJ1-1	CSVGGRYTEAFF	TGCAGCGTCGGGGGACGGTACACTGAAGCTTTCTTT
TRBD2	15	many	TRBV4-2	TRBJ2-7	CASSKGGTTAYEQYF	TGTGCCAGCAGCAAAGGCGGGACTACAGCCTACGAGCAGTACTTC
NA	15	many	TRBV3-1	TRBJ1-4	CASSQGAGGSEKLFF	TGTGCCAGCAGCCAAGGTGCGGGGGGGAGCGAAAAACTGTTTTTT
NA	10	many	TRBV20-1	TRBJ2-7	CSASKNEQYF	TGCAGTGCTAGTAAGAACGAGCAGTACTTC
NA	14	many	TRBV12-3/TRBV12-4	TRBJ2-5	CASSPRGRLETQYF	TGTGCCAGCAGCCCCAGGGGAAGGCTGGAGACCCAGTACTTC
NA	13	many	TRBV5-1	TRBJ1-2	CASSLFQGYGYTF	TGCGCCAGCAGCTTGTTTCAAGGTTATGGCTACACCTTC
TRBD1	14	NA	TRBV5-1	TRBJ2-1	CASSRGQGDNEQFF	TGCGCCAGCAGCCGGGGACAGGGGGACAATGAGCAGTTCTTC
NA	16	NA	TRBV7-2	TRBJ2-3	CASSTFLGTSTDTQYF	TGTGCCAGCAGCACCTTTTTGGGGACTAGCACAGATACGCAGTATTTT
TRBD2	16	many	TRBV15	TRBJ2-1	CATSRGSGALYNEQFF	TGTGCCACCAGCAGAGGTAGCGGGGCACTCTACAATGAGCAGTTCTTC
NA	14	many	TRBV4-2	TRBJ2-5	CASSQGPVAETQYF	TGTGCCAGCAGCCAAGGCCCAGTGGCGGAGACCCAGTACTTC
NA	16	many	TRBV4-2	TRBJ2-5	CASSQVGGGGQETQYF	TGTGCCAGCAGCCAAGTCGGTGGAGGGGGCCAAGAGACCCAGTACTTC
NA	15	few	TRBV5-5	TRBJ2-7	CASSPLGPSSYEQYF	TGTGCCAGCAGCCCCCTAGGACCGTCGTCCTACGAGCAGTACTTC
TRBD1	15	many	TRBV6-1	TRBJ2-7	CASSRQGTGSYEQYF	TGTGCCAGCAGTCGGCAAGGGACAGGGTCCTACGAGCAGTACTTC
NA	15	many	TRBV20-1	TRBJ2-3	CSVEGWGGILDTQYF	TGCAGTGTGGAAGGGTGGGGGGGCATTTTAGATACGCAGTATTTT
NA	14	few	TRBV4-1	TRBJ2-7	CASSQAGGTNEQYF	TGCGCCAGCAGCCAGGCCGGGGGTACCAACGAGCAGTACTTC
TRBD2	15	few	TRBV7-9	TRBJ2-1	CASSSSGGLRNEQFF	TGTGCCAGCAGCTCAAGCGGGGGGCTTAGGAATGAGCAGTTCTTC